These T cell receptor beta chains were read from a single sample in a study of control samples from healthy donors and cancer patients. Data came from immunoSEQ multiplex PCR; TCRdb stores just in-frame clones and leaves some out. This sample has tens of thousands of clones; over 85% occur once, and the top ten carry 0.8%. What was sequenced was PBMCs. These receptors came from a man aged 25-45 years with colorectal cancer. CDR3s include the opening cysteine and the closing phenylalanine or tryptophan. The order of the fields is V gene, clone size, J gene, D gene, CDR3 DNA, CDR3 protein. D genes are given only for firm matches. Size values are once, few and many counts, or a class for expanded clones, and some rows have none.

TRBV25-1	.	TRBJ1-4	.	TGTGCCAGCGGGGACCGGGGGGTAGGTGAAAAACTGTTTTTT	CASGDRGVGEKLFF
TRBV29-1	.	TRBJ2-7	.	TGCAGCGTTGACTCACCCGCCGGGGAGCAGTACTTC	CSVDSPAGEQYF
TRBV24-1	.	TRBJ2-1	.	TGTGCCACCAGTGACCACAGGGACGACGAGCAGTTCTTC	CATSDHRDDEQFF
TRBV5-8	.	TRBJ2-2	.	TGTGCCAGCAGCTTGGCCTTCACCGGGGAGCTGTTTTTT	CASSLAFTGELFF
TRBV7-2	.	TRBJ2-1	TRBD2	TGTGCCAGCAGCTTAAGACTAGCGGGGGGCCAGAGCAATGAGCAGTTCTTC	CASSLRLAGGQSNEQFF
TRBV12-3/TRBV12-4	.	TRBJ1-6	.	TGTGCCAGCAGTTTAGTGGGCTCACCCCTCCACTTT	CASSLVGSPLHF
TRBV5-5	.	TRBJ1-2	TRBD1	TGTGCCAGCAGCTTGGTAAGGACAGGGGCGCCCCTTAACTATGGCTACACCTTC	CASSLVRTGAPLNYGYTF
TRBV11-3	.	TRBJ2-5	.	TGTGCCAGCAGCTTACAGCCGGGGGAGACCCAGTACTTC	CASSLQPGETQYF
TRBV6-6	.	TRBJ1-6	TRBD1	TGTGCCAGCAGTAGCCCGGGACAGGGGGCTTCACCCCTCCACTTT	CASSSPGQGASPLHF
TRBV12-3/TRBV12-4	.	TRBJ1-1	TRBD1	TGTGCCAGCAGTTTTTATAACAGGGGAGAAGCTTTCTTT	CASSFYNRGEAFF
TRBV30	.	TRBJ1-5	.	TGTGCCTGGAGTTCCCCGTTTTGGCAGGGGACGGGACAGCCCCAGCATTTT	CAWSSPFWQGTGQPQHF
TRBV7-9	.	TRBJ1-5	.	TGTGCCAGCAGCTTGAGGGATCAGCCCCAGCATTTT	CASSLRDQPQHF
TRBV30	.	TRBJ2-5	TRBD1	TGTGCCTGGAGCGCGGACAGGGAGTGGGTGAAGACCCAGTACTTC	CAWSADREWVKTQYF
TRBV14	.	TRBJ2-1	.	TGTGCCAGCAGCGCCGGTCGGGGCCACTCCATCTATGGACCCTACAATGAGCAGTTCTTC	CASSAGRGHSIYGPYNEQFF
TRBV14	.	TRBJ1-2	.	TGTGCCAGCAGCCAAGATTTGGCGGTGGGCTATGGCTACACCTTC	CASSQDLAVGYGYTF
TRBV7-8	.	TRBJ1-2	.	TGTGCCAGCAGCCCAAATTTAGTGGGTACTAACTATGGCTACACCTTC	CASSPNLVGTNYGYTF
TRBV15	.	TRBJ1-1	.	TGTGCCACCAGCAGAGATCAGGAATTAGCTGAAGCTTTCTTT	CATSRDQELAEAFF
TRBV9	.	TRBJ1-1	.	TGTGCCAGCAGCGTAGAGGCGAACACTGAAGCTTTCTTT	CASSVEANTEAFF
TRBV3-1/TRBV3-2	.	TRBJ2-3	.	TGTGCCAGCAGCCAAGCCGGCACGGATACGCAGTATTTT	CASSQAGTDTQYF
TRBV5-1	.	TRBJ1-1	.	TGCGCCAGCAGCTTGGAGCCCCCCGGTACGAACACTGAAGCTTTCTTT	CASSLEPPGTNTEAFF
TRBV6-2/TRBV6-3	few	TRBJ2-3	TRBD1	TGTGCCAGCAGCCCCGGGACAGGGGATGCAGATACGCAGTATTTT	CASSPGTGDADTQYF
TRBV5-1	.	TRBJ1-2	.	TGCGCCAGCAGCTTGGTCAGTGACTATGGCTACACCTTC	CASSLVSDYGYTF
TRBV5-1	.	TRBJ1-2	TRBD1	TGCGCCAGCAGCCGCGACAGGGGCGGTCTCGGGGGCTACACCTTC	CASSRDRGGLGGYTF
TRBV30	.	TRBJ1-6	TRBD1	TGTGCCTGGAGGACCGGGGGACAGGGCTGGTCACCCCTCCACTTT	CAWRTGGQGWSPLHF
TRBV30	.	TRBJ2-7	.	TGTGCCTGGAGAGGGGACGACAGGCATGAGGCCTACGAGCAGTACTTC	CAWRGDDRHEAYEQYF
TRBV27	.	TRBJ1-1	TRBD1	TGTGCCAGCAGACCTCGACAGGGCCACACTGAAGCTTTCTTT	CASRPRQGHTEAFF
TRBV4-3	.	TRBJ2-1	.	TGCGCCAGCAGCCAAGACTCGATCGTGGCTAACAATGAGCAGTTCTTC	CASSQDSIVANNEQFF
TRBV5-1	.	TRBJ2-3	.	TGCGCCAGCAGCTTTATATTATCCCCGGGGACTAGCACAGATACGCAGTATTTT	CASSFILSPGTSTDTQYF
TRBV3-1/TRBV3-2	once	TRBJ1-1	.	TGTGCCAGCAGTCGTGGCAGGACCTCATCAAACACTGAAGCTTTCTTT	CASSRGRTSSNTEAFF
TRBV11-2	.	TRBJ2-3	TRBD1	TGTGCCAGCAGCCCGACAGGGGGTAAGACAGATACGCAGTATTTT	CASSPTGGKTDTQYF
TRBV19	.	TRBJ2-1	TRBD1	TGTGCCAGTAGGGGGGACAGGGAAAATGTGGATGAGCAGTTCTTC	CASRGDRENVDEQFF
TRBV27	.	TRBJ2-1	TRBD2	TGTGCCAGCAGTTTAGCGGGGGGGACCTACAATGAGCAGTTCTTC	CASSLAGGTYNEQFF
TRBV7-2	.	TRBJ2-1	TRBD2	TGTGCCAGCAGCCCCCCTAGCGGGAATTACAATGAGCAGTTCTTC	CASSPPSGNYNEQFF
TRBV2	.	TRBJ2-1	.	TGTGCCAGCAGTAGACAGAAAAACAATGAGCAGTTCTTC	CASSRQKNNEQFF
TRBV13	.	TRBJ2-1	TRBD2	TGTGCCAGCAGCCCCCGGGTAGCGGGGGGGAATGAGCAGTTCTTC	CASSPRVAGGNEQFF
TRBV5-4	.	TRBJ1-1	.	TGTGCCAGCACCTTCGGTAGCACTGAAGCTTTCTTT	CASTFGSTEAFF
TRBV5-6	few	TRBJ1-2	TRBD1	TGTGCCAGCAGCAGGACAGGGGGAACTAACTATGGCTACACCTTC	CASSRTGGTNYGYTF
TRBV7-9	.	TRBJ1-2	.	TGTGCCAGCAGCGCAATTACCGGGACCGGACACTATGGCTACACCTTC	CASSAITGTGHYGYTF
TRBV6-5	.	TRBJ2-7	.	TGTGCCAGCAGTCTCCTCCCGAGGAGCTCCTACGAGCAGTACTTC	CASSLLPRSSYEQYF
TRBV5-6	.	TRBJ2-4	.	TGTGCCAGCAGCTCCGACCCCCAGGGGAATCAGTACTTC	CASSSDPQGNQYF
TRBV15	once	TRBJ2-5	.	TGTGCCACCAGCAGAGTGGCATTCCAGGAGACCCAGTACTTC	CATSRVAFQETQYF
TRBV5-1	.	TRBJ2-7	TRBD1	TGCGCCAGCAGCTCGGACAGGGGTTCAAACGAGCAGTACTTC	CASSSDRGSNEQYF
TRBV19	.	TRBJ1-1	.	TGTGCCAGTAGTTTGCTGACAGGGAACACTGAAGCTTTCTTT	CASSLLTGNTEAFF
TRBV4-3	.	TRBJ1-1	TRBD1	TGCGCCAGCAGCCAAGGGGGACAGGGTTTGAACACTGAAGCTTTCTTT	CASSQGGQGLNTEAFF
TRBV5-6	.	TRBJ1-1	.	TGTGCCAGCAGCTTCTTCCAGGCCCTTATGTACACTGAAGCTTTCTTT	CASSFFQALMYTEAFF
TRBV7-9	.	TRBJ1-1	.	TGTGCCAGCAGCTTTCCAGAGAACACTGAAGCTTTCTTT	CASSFPENTEAFF
TRBV18	.	TRBJ1-1	.	TGTGCCAGCTCACCAGGCGGGCCTGAAGCTTTCTTT	CASSPGGPEAFF
TRBV6-6	.	TRBJ1-1	.	TGTGCCAGCAGTTACGTTGTCACTGAAGCTTTCTTT	CASSYVVTEAFF
TRBV19	.	TRBJ1-5	.	TGTGCCAGTGGAGCGGTCCTGAATCAGCCCCAGCATTTT	CASGAVLNQPQHF
TRBV29-1	.	TRBJ1-2	.	TGCAGCGTTGAAGATAGGGTTGAGGGCTACACCTTC	CSVEDRVEGYTF
TRBV3-1/TRBV3-2	.	TRBJ2-1	TRBD2	TGTGCCAGCAGCCGTACTAGCGGGCCAGATGAGCAGTTCTTC	CASSRTSGPDEQFF
TRBV4-1	.	TRBJ2-4	.	TGCGCCAGCAGCCATAATACAGGGCAAAACATTCAGTACTTC	CASSHNTGQNIQYF
TRBV7-9	.	TRBJ1-4	.	TGTGCCAGCAGCTTAGCGGGTGGGAGTCGTGAAAAACTGTTTTTT	CASSLAGGSREKLFF
TRBV6-6	.	TRBJ1-2	.	TGTGCCAGCAGTTACAGACGACTCTACACCTTC	CASSYRRLYTF
TRBV28	.	TRBJ1-6	.	TGTGCCAGCAGGTCAGGAGCGGGTTCACCCCTCCACTTT	CASRSGAGSPLHF